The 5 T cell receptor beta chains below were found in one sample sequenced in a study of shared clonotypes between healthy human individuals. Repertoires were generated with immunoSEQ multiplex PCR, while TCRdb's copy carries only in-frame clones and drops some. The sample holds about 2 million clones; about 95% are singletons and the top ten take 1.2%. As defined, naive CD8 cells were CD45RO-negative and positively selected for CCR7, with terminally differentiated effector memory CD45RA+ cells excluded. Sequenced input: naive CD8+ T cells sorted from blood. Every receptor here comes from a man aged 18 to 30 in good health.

Here the CDR3 DNA reads TGTGCCAGCAGTGTTGTGCGGGAGGCCGTGTACAATGAGCAGTTCTTC. Its protein is CASSVVREAVYNEQFF. V usage is TRBV2 and J usage is TRBJ2-1, with 8 nucleotides matching TRBD2. V was pared by 4 bases and J by 4 bases, with 9 bases of the junction left unmatched. The CDR3 has 16 amino acids. Germline-derived CDR1 and CDR2 are SNHLY and FYNNEI.

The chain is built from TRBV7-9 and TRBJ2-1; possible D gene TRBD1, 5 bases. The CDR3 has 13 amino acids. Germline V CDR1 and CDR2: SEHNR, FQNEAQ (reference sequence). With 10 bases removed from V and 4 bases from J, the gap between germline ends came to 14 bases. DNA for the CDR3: TGTGCCACCAAAGACAGTCTGTACAATGAGCAGTTCTTC. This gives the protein CATKDSLYNEQFF.

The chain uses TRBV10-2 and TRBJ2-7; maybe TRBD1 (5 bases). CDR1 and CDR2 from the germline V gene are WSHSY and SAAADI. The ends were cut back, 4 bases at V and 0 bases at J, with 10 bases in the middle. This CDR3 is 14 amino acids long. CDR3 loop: CASSGGTLSYEQYF. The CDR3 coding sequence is TGCGCCAGCAGTGGGGGCACCCTCTCCTACGAGCAGTACTTC.

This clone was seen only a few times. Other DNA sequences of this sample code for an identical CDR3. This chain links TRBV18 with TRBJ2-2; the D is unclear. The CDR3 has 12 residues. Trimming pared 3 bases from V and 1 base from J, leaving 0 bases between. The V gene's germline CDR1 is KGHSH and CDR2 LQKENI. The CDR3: CASSPNTGELFF. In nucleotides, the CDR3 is TGTGCCAGCTCACCGAACACCGGGGAGCTGTTTTTT.

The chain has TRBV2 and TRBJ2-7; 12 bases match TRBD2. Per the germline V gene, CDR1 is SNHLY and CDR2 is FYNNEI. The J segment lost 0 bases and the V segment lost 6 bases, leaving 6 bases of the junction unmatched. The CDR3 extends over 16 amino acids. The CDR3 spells CASRLGLAGSSYEQYF. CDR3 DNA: TGTGCCAGCAGGCTTGGACTAGCGGGGTCCTCCTACGAGCAGTACTTC.